These 26 T cell receptor beta chains share one sample of origin, sequenced in a study of regulatory T cells in long-lasting Graves disease listed by TCRdb under 2021. The time point label corresponds to: newly diagnosed GD, antithyroid drugs for less than 3 months. For both TCR sequencing and RNA sequencing, RNA was extracted from PBMCs using TRIzol. The receptor library was made with multiplex PCR. Sequencing used an Illumina HiSeq 4000. TCR beta libraries were built with iRepertoire HTBI primers and Arm-PCR amplification of CDR3 regions. TCRdb took the public reads, trimmed them with fastp at Q25, ran MiXCR for clone calling and kept in-frame beta chains. Each entry is one CDR3 protein sequence, shown with its most common DNA and genes. Recorded for this sample are hundreds of thousands of distinct CDR3 sequences; around 15% of them occurred a single time. The ten largest clones add up to 15% to 20% of the sample.

This sample also belongs to another study, concerning T cells in Graves' hyperthyroidism and ophthalmopathy.

Sequencing used peripheral blood mononuclear cells (PBMCs), obtained at new diagnosis, from a patient treated with antithyroid drugs. The receptors come from a woman in her thirties with Graves disease. Donor details come from another sample of the same person, matched by shared clones.

CDR3 in amino acids: CASSKNRGGNEQFF. The CDR3 bases are TGTGCCAGCAGTAAGAATCGCGGGGGCAATGAGCAGTTCTTC. V is TRBV7-2 and J is TRBJ2-1, with 7 bases that match TRBD2. CDR1 and CDR2 from the germline V gene are SGHTA and FQGNSA. V shed 6 bases, J shed 6 bases, and the junction held 8 bases outside the gene matches. The CDR3 has 14 residues.

This clonotype was counted at least ten times. This sequence joins TRBV24-1 and TRBJ1-1; weak D call: TRBD1 (5 bases). V was cut by 4 bases and J by 7 bases, with 12 bases left in between. Germline values: CDR1 KGHDR, CDR2 SFDVKD. This CDR3 has 13 amino acids. CDR3 in DNA: TGTGCCACCAGTGACCCAGGGTTGAATGAAGCTTTCTTT. Translated: CATSDPGLNEAFF.

This clonotype was observed at least ten times. At one end, the junction sequence differs from germline, possibly due to a read error. V usage is TRBV20-1 and J usage is TRBJ2-1, with TRBD2 matching 7 bases. The CDR3 spans 14 residues. Germline loops: CDR1 DFQATT, CDR2 SNEGSKA (reference sequence). CDR3 nucleotide sequence: TGCAGCGCTAGCGGCTGGAGCTCCTACAATGAGCAGTTCTTC. It yields the protein CSASGWSSYNEQFF.

This clonotype was counted a few times. The V gene is TRBV18, the J gene TRBJ1-6; D is perhaps TRBD1 (5 bases). The CDR3 runs 17 residues. Trimming pared 6 bases from V and 8 bases from J, leaving 23 bases between. Germline values: CDR1 KGHSH, CDR2 LQKENI. CDR3 region: CASSSGSGTAGDSPLHF. The DNA for the CDR3 is TGTGCCAGCTCCTCAGGGAGTGGAACGGCCGGCGATTCACCCCTCCACTTT.

V is TRBV19 and J is TRBJ2-7, with D maybe TRBD1 (5 bases). Germline V gene lookup returns CDR1 LNHDA and CDR2 SQIVND (reference sequence). V lost 9 bases and J lost 3, with 21 bases in between. The CDR3 has 15 amino acids. The CDR3 loop reads CASAPLWGRVYEQYF. The CDR3 nucleotides read TGTGCCAGCGCCCCCCTGTGGGGCCGCGTCTACGAGCAGTACTTC.

This clonotype has at least ten counts. The V and J genes are TRBV20-1 and TRBJ1-5; D remains unclear. This CDR3 region has 12 residues. Per germline, CDR1 DFQATT and CDR2 SNEGSKA (reference sequence). Trimming pared 3 bases from V and 5 bases from J, leaving 8 bases between. The CDR3 region is CSARFQDQPQHF. DNA of the CDR3: TGCAGTGCTAGGTTCCAGGATCAGCCCCAGCATTTT.

This clonotype was recorded many times. The gene calls are TRBV12-3 or TRBV12-4 and TRBJ2-7, with D possibly being TRBD2 (6 bases). V lost 4 bases, J lost 9 bases, and 16 bases lay in between. CDR3 length: 13 amino acids. The CDR3 region is CASSWGTAELQYF. The DNA of the CDR3 is TGTGCCAGCAGTTGGGGGACTGCAGAGCTGCAGTACTTC.

This clonotype was seen a few times. The chain uses TRBV18 and TRBJ2-7, with TRBD2 matching over 10 bases. CDR3 size: 15 residues. Per the germline V gene, CDR1 is KGHSH and CDR2 is LQKENI. Trimming removed 2 bases from V and 2 bases from J; junction bases left unmatched: 3. The DNA for the CDR3 is TGTGCCAGCTCACCAGCTAGCGGGAGTCCCTACGAGCAGTACTTC. Its protein product is CASSPASGSPYEQYF.

Turning to this clonotype: A much larger clone differs from this one at a single base, so this may be a read error. V and J are TRBV6-2 or TRBV6-3 and TRBJ2-3; no clear D. CDR3 length: 14 amino acids. The V end lost 5 bases, the J end lost 5 bases, and 14 bases lay between the germline ends. Germline-derived CDR1 and CDR2 are MNHEY and SVGEGT. The CDR3 DNA reads as TGTGCCAGCAGTGTCGTCAGACGTATAGATACGCAGTATTTT. Amino acids: CASSVVRRIDTQYF.

The genes are TRBV12-3 or TRBV12-4 and TRBJ1-4; D is unresolved. Trimming stripped 7 bases from V and 10 bases from J, with 19 bases between. The CDR3 spans 14 residues. CDR3 region: CASTNGYVGGKLFF. CDR3 nucleotides: TGTGCCAGCACCAACGGATATGTGGGAGGAAAACTGTTTTTT.

This chain links TRBV7-9 with TRBJ2-1, with no clear D. The germline V gene encodes CDR1 SEHNR and CDR2 FQNEAQ (reference sequence). V gave up 5 bases and J gave up 0 bases, with 11 bases separating them. CDR3 size: 15 residues. The CDR3 sequence is CASSRDLSSYNEQFF. CDR3 DNA: TGTGCCAGCAGCCGCGACTTGAGCTCCTACAATGAGCAGTTCTTC.

The rearrangement uses TRBV6-6 and TRBJ2-5; D might be TRBD2 (5 bases). The germline V gene encodes CDR1 MNHNY and CDR2 SVGAGI (reference sequence). V lost 0 bases and J lost 5, with 13 bases in between. CDR3 length: 15 amino acids. The CDR3 DNA follows: TGTGCCAGCAGTTACTCAGGCCCCGGGGTGGAGACCCAGTACTTC. Translated, it gives CASSYSGPGVETQYF.

This clonotype was found a few times. The chain combines TRBV20-1 with TRBJ2-7; D not certain. Trimming cost V 0 bases and J 4 bases, with 7 bases left between them. The germline V gene encodes CDR1 DFQATT and CDR2 SNEGSKA (reference sequence). There are 12 residues in the CDR3. This CDR3 reads CSARDQGYEQYF. CDR3 nucleotide sequence: TGCAGTGCTAGAGATCAAGGGTACGAGCAGTACTTC.

The V call is TRBV6-1, the J call TRBJ2-7, with TRBD2 matching over 15 bases. J gave up 6 bases and V 6 bases, and 9 bases lay outside the gene matches. The CDR3 has 16 residues. CDR1 MNHNS and CDR2 SASEGT come from the germline V gene. The CDR3 protein is CASSRSRTSGRAEQYF. CDR3 nucleotides: TGTGCCAGCAGCCGTTCGAGGACTAGCGGGAGGGCCGAGCAGTACTTC.

Note on this clonotype: This likely came from a read error, as a far larger clone is one base away. The chain combines TRBV2 with TRBJ2-5, with D possibly matching TRBD2 (5 bases). Per germline, CDR1 SNHLY and CDR2 FYNNEI. This CDR3 is 15 amino acids long. V was pared by 6 bases and J by 9 bases, with 23 bases between. The CDR3 region has the DNA TGTGCCAGCAGGGATGAAATCAGCAGTATGGAGGCCCAGTACTTC. This sequence encodes CASRDEISSMEAQYF.

This clonotype was seen ten or more times. This chain connects TRBV19 to TRBJ1-5; TRBD1 matches at 10 bases. V lost 9 bases, J lost 5 bases, and 13 bases stayed unmatched. CDR1 is LNHDA and CDR2 is SQIVND in the germline V gene (reference sequence). The CDR3 runs 16 residues. CDR3 loop: CASRRQGASDDQPQHF. CDR3 nucleotides: TGTGCCAGCCGCCGACAGGGGGCAAGTGACGATCAGCCCCAGCATTTT.

The genes are TRBV20-1 and TRBJ2-2, with 7 positions matching TRBD2. Trimming at V came to 0 bases and at J to 6 bases, leaving 4 bases not matched to a gene. This CDR3 has 14 residues. Per the germline V gene, CDR1 is DFQATT and CDR2 is SNEGSKA (reference sequence). CDR3 protein: CSARDTGGPGELFF. CDR3 DNA: TGCAGTGCTAGAGATACGGGAGGCCCCGGGGAGCTGTTTTTT.

The chain uses TRBV20-1 and TRBJ1-5, with a weak D call TRBD1 (6 bases). Germline values: CDR1 DFQATT, CDR2 SNEGSKA (reference sequence). This CDR3 region has 13 residues. V lost 6 bases, J lost 5 bases, and 14 bases lay in between. The CDR3 DNA sequence: TGCAGTGCGATAGGACAGTCCCATCAGCCCCAGCATTTT. Translated: CSAIGQSHQPQHF.

This clonotype was seen repeatedly, ten times or more. The chain is built from TRBV7-2 and TRBJ2-2; 7 bases agree with TRBD1. Germline V lookup: CDR1 SGHTA, CDR2 FQGNSA. The CDR3 runs to 17 residues. The V gene end was trimmed by 1 base and the J gene end by 1 base; junction bases not matched to a gene: 6. The CDR3 sequence is CASSLVEGTVNTGELFF. CDR3 sequence (DNA): TGTGCCAGCAGCTTAGTCGAGGGGACAGTGAACACCGGGGAGCTGTTTTTT. The whole variable domain, filled in from reference TRBV7-2 and TRBJ2-2, reads GAGVSQSPSNKVTEKGKDVELRCDPISGHTALYWYRQSLGQGLEFLIYFQGNSAPDKSGLPSDRFSAERTGGSVSTLTIQRTQQEDSAVYLCASSLVEGTVNTGELFFGEGSRLTVL.

This clonotype was detected only a few times. The chain uses TRBV5-1 and TRBJ1-3, with TRBD1 matching over 8 bases. Germline trimming cut 4 bases from V and 0 bases from J; bases unmatched to any gene: 6. This CDR3 region has 16 residues. From germline, CDR1 is SGHRS and CDR2 YFSETQ. The CDR3 DNA follows: TGCGCCAGCAGCCCAGGGACAGGAGACTCTGGAAACACCATATATTTT. The encoded protein is CASSPGTGDSGNTIYF.

This clonotype came up many times. This rearrangement joins TRBV11-3 to TRBJ2-3, with 9 bases that match TRBD1. V was pared by 5 bases and J by 5 bases, with 11 bases of the junction left unmatched. CDR1 is SGHNT and CDR2 is YENEEA in the germline V gene. The CDR3 runs 16 residues. The CDR3 bases are TGTGCCAGCAGCCCGAATACAGGGGGCGCGGTAGATACGCAGTATTTT. Translated, it gives CASSPNTGGAVDTQYF.

Details on this clonotype: The junction differs from germline at one of its ends, possibly a read error. J is TRBJ2-7 and V is TRBV7-9, with 11 nucleotides matching TRBD2. CDR3 length: 16 residues. The V gene's germline CDR1 is SEHNR and CDR2 FQNEAQ (reference sequence). The DNA for the CDR3 is TGTGTCAGCAGCTTAAATAAGGGACTAGCGGCCTACGAGCAGTACTTC. Translation: CVSSLNKGLAAYEQYF.

The sample holds many counts of this clonotype. This sequence joins TRBV6-5 and TRBJ2-7; possibly TRBD2 for D (5 bases). V shed 0 bases and J shed 6 bases, with 15 bases lying between them. The CDR3 loop spans 15 amino acids. Germline loops: CDR1 MNHEY, CDR2 SVGAGI. CDR3 coding DNA: TGTGCCAGCAGTTACTCTGCGGGTCTTGGGCTCGAGCAGTACTTC. This translates into CASSYSAGLGLEQYF.

This clonotype was counted ten times or more. The chain has TRBV18 and TRBJ2-7; D possibly corresponds to TRBD2 (6 bases). The V gene's germline CDR1 is KGHSH and CDR2 LQKENI. This CDR3 spans 15 amino acids. Trimming cost V 3 bases and J 2 bases, with 14 bases left between them. The CDR3 reads CASSPERVGPYEQYF. DNA of the CDR3: TGTGCCAGCTCACCTGAGCGGGTGGGGCCCTACGAGCAGTACTTC.

This clonotype was seen more than once but under ten times. The V and J genes are TRBV9 and TRBJ1-6, with TRBD1 matching over 10 bases. The trim removed 0 bases at V and 9 bases at J, leaving 3 bases unmatched. The CDR3 loop spans 15 amino acids. In germline, CDR1 is SGDLS, CDR2 YYNGEE. The CDR3 region has the DNA TGTGCCAGCAGCGTAGGGACAGGGGGGAGTTCACCCCTCCACTTT. It is translated as CASSVGTGGSSPLHF.

V is TRBV5-1 and J is TRBJ1-2; no definite D call. This CDR3 is built from 14 residues. With 0 bases removed from V and 4 bases from J, the gap between germline ends came to 10 bases. Germline V gives CDR1 SGHRS, CDR2 YFSETQ. The CDR3 region has the DNA TGCGCCAGCAGCTTGGCCACGTCAGGCTATGGCTACACCTTC. As protein: CASSLATSGYGYTF.